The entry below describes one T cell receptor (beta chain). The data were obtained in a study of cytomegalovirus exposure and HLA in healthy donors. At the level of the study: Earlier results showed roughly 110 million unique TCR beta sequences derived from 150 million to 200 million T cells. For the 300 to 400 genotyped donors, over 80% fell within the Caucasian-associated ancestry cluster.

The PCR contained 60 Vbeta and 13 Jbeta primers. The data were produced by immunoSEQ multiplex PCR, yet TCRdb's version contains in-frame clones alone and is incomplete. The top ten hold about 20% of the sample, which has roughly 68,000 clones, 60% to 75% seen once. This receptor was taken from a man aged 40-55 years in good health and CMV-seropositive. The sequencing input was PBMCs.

DNA of the CDR3: TGTGCCAGCAGTAAGGACAGGGGAGGTGAAAAACTGTTTTTT. Translating it yields CASSKDRGGEKLFF. The chain joins TRBV7-2 to TRBJ1-4; TRBD1 aligns across 9 bases. The junction had 6 bases not matched to a gene; V was cut back by 6 bases and J by 7 bases. This CDR3 contains 14 residues. Looked up from germline, CDR1 is SGHTA and CDR2 is FQGNSA.